This is a list of T cell receptor beta chains from one sample in a study of cytomegalovirus exposure and HLA in healthy donors. Data came from immunoSEQ multiplex PCR; TCRdb stores just in-frame clones and leaves some out. The table records around 140,000 clones, roughly 80% of them present only once. Material for sequencing was PBMCs. The receptor source for this set is an older woman in good health and CMV-seronegative. CDR3s include the opening cysteine and the closing phenylalanine or tryptophan. The listing skips clone size in some rows; elsewhere it reads once, few, many or a size class.

CDR3aa: CAWSVQGQGFGAYNEQFF
v_gene: TRBV30
abundance: -
j_gene: TRBJ2-1

CDR3aa: CATSRVLSTYEQYF
v_gene: TRBV15
abundance: -
j_gene: -

CDR3aa: CASSLGQSLYNSPLHF
v_gene: TRBV5-5
abundance: -
j_gene: TRBJ1-6

CDR3aa: CASSLPGGGNEQFF
v_gene: TRBV5-1
abundance: -
j_gene: TRBJ2-1

CDR3aa: CASSGGTGSAYEQYF
v_gene: TRBV5-4
abundance: -
j_gene: TRBJ2-7

CDR3aa: CASRSSGANVLTF
v_gene: TRBV14
abundance: -
j_gene: TRBJ2-6

CDR3aa: CASSYLGQAYSF
v_gene: TRBV6-5
abundance: -
j_gene: TRBJ1-2

CDR3aa: CASSPARGIDTIYF
v_gene: TRBV6-6
abundance: -
j_gene: TRBJ1-3

CDR3aa: CASSFAGEISEKLFF
v_gene: TRBV27
abundance: -
j_gene: TRBJ1-4

CDR3aa: CASSPRPTGTGELFF
v_gene: TRBV18
abundance: -
j_gene: TRBJ2-2

CDR3aa: CATRGSPGRAMAFF
v_gene: TRBV10-3
abundance: few
j_gene: TRBJ1-1

CDR3aa: CATSRDYGGYGLAGYTF
v_gene: TRBV15
abundance: once
j_gene: TRBJ1-2

CDR3aa: CASSLPLAVDTQYF
v_gene: TRBV28
abundance: -
j_gene: TRBJ2-3

CDR3aa: CASSQPRADLYGYTF
v_gene: TRBV4-1
abundance: -
j_gene: TRBJ1-2